This TCR beta chain appears in the sequencing data of a study of T cells after yellow fever vaccination. TCRdb re-called the 5' RACE reads with MiXCR, one entry per CDR3 protein. The table has about 300,000 distinct CDR3 sequences, around 10% seen once. Points from the study as a whole: Relatively few clonotypes were ones that appeared in both CD4 and CD8 compartments. Subsequent booster samples again held most clones from primary vaccination (approximately 95% CD4, about 85% CD8). Compared with primary, the secondary response was weaker and peaked at day 5, not 15.

This clonotype turned up a few times. What it binds is not known. This receptor was identified in a man younger than 35 who received the YFV17D yellow fever vaccine. The starting material was CD4+ T cells sorted from PBMCs, obtained 5 days after the yellow fever booster vaccination.

The CDR3 loop reads CASSLGHTGQPQHF. The CDR3 DNA follows: TGCGCCAGCAGCTTGGGACACACGGGTCAGCCCCAGCATTTT. The chain recombines TRBV5-1 with TRBJ1-5; D gene uncertain. Germline CDR1 is SGHRS and CDR2 is YFSETQ. Trimming took 0 bases from V and 6 from J, leaving 10 bases between them. This CDR3 region has 14 residues.